The subject of this entry is one TCR beta chain. The antigen is not known. Healthy HIV-negative adults with no recent acute infections or vaccinations were recruited as donors. CD45RA-negative memory and CD45RA+ naive subsets were split from the CD4+ cells. The data were produced by immunoSEQ multiplex PCR, yet TCRdb's version contains in-frame clones alone and is incomplete. The sample lists about 2 million clones, about 95% occurring once. The source of the sample is a study of shared clonotypes between healthy human individuals. Study-level findings and limits: When compared with the clonotypes that were shared by all four sorted-subset donors, the non-shared clonotypes turned out to have lower generation probabilities. Larger estimated richness was generally recorded for naive subsets relative to memory subsets.

The CDR3 runs to 11 residues. Trimming stripped 5 bases from V and 2 bases from J, with 5 bases between. The V gene's germline CDR1 is GTSNPN and CDR2 SVGIG (reference sequence). The clonotype comes from a man younger than 35 in good health. The rearrangement links TRBV30 to TRBJ2-3, with D unclear. The sample consisted of naive CD4+ T cells sorted from blood. Subset indicated: CD45RA+ positively selected. The CDR3 loop reads CAWGATDTQYF. In DNA, the CDR3 is TGTGCCTGGGGCGCCACAGATACGCAGTATTTT.